This record looks at one TCR beta chain sequence and its context. This CDR3 is built from 14 residues. The germline CDR1 and CDR2 sequences are DFQATT and SNEGSKA (reference sequence). V lost 6 bases, J lost 3 bases, and 15 bases lay in between. Each CDR3 protein gets one entry after TCRdb re-called the RT-PCR reads with MiXCR. Of about 200,000 distinct CDR3 sequences in the sample, over 30% were seen once. The sample comes from a study of patients and donors after allogeneic stem cell transplantation. The sequencing input was blood, either unsorted or a sorted T cell fraction (not recorded which). The sequence was collected from a human donor who was either an allogeneic HSCT recipient or a stem cell or donor lymphocyte infusion donor (not recorded which). It is not recorded whose cells these are; they may come from a transplant donor. The rearrangement links TRBV20-1 to TRBJ1-5; D is ambiguous. This chain's CDR3 is CSALIGGDNQPQHF. The CDR3 nucleotides read TGCAGTGCACTAATCGGAGGAGACAATCAGCCCCAGCATTTT.